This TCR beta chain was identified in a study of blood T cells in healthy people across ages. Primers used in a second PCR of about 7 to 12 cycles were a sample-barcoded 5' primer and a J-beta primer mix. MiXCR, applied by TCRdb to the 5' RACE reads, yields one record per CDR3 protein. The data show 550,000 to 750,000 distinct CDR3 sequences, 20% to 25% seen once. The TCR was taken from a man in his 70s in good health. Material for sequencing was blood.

The CDR3 DNA follows: TGTGCCAGCAGCTTTTCAACTAAAACCCTCTCCTACGAGCAGTACTTC. Protein sequence: CASSFSTKTLSYEQYF. The chain employs TRBV12-3 or TRBV12-4 and TRBJ2-7; D is undetermined. Trimming removed 6 bases from V and 0 bases from J, with 18 bases in between. The CDR3 has 16 residues.